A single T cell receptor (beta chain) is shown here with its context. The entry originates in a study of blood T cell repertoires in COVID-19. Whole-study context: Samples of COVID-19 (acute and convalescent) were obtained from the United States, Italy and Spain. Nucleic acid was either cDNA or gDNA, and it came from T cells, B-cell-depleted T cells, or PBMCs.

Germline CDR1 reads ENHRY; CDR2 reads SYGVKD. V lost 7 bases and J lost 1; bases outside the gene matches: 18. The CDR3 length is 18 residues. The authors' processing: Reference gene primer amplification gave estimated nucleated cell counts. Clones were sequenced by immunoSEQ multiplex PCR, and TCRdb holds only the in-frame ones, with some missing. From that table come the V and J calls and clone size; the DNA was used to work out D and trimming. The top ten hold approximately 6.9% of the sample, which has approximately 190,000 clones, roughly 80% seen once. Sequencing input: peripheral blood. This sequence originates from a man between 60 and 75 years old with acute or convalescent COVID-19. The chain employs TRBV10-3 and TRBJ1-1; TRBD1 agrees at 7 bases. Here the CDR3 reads CAIKRGAAMGQKNTEAFF. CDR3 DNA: TGTGCCATCAAGAGGGGGGCCGCTATGGGACAGAAGAACACTGAAGCTTTCTTT.